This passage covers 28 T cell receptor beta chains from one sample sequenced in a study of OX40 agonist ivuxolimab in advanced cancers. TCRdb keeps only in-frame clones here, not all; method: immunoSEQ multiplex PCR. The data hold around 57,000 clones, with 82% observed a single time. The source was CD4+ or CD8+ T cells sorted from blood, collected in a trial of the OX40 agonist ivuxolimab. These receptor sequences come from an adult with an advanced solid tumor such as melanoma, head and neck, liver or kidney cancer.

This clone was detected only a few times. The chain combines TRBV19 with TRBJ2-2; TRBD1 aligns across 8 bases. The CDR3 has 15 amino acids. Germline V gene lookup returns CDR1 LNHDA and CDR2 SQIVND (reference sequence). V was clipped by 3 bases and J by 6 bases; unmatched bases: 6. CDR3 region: CASSISTGAAGELFF. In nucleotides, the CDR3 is TGTGCCAGTAGTATCTCGACAGGGGCAGCCGGGGAGCTGTTTTTT. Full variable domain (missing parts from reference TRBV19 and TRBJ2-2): DGGITQSPKYLFRKEGQNVTLSCEQNLNHDAMYWYRQDPGQGLRLIYYSQIVNDFQKGDIAEGYSVSREKKESFPLTVTSAQKNPTAFYLCASSISTGAAGELFFGEGSRLTVL.

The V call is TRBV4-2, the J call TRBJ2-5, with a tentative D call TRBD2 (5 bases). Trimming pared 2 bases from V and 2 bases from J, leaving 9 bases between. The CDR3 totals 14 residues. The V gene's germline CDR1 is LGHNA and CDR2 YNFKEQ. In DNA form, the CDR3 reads TGTGCCAGCAGCCAACTACTAGAACAAGAGACCCAGTACTTC. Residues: CASSQLLEQETQYF.

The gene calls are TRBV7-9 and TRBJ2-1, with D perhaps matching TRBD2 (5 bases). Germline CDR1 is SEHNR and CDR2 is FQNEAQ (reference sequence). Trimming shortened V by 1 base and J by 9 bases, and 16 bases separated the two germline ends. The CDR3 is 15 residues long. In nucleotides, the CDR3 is TGTGCCAGCAGCTTAGAAGGGAGTAGAACCGGTGAGCAGTTCTTC. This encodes CASSLEGSRTGEQFF.

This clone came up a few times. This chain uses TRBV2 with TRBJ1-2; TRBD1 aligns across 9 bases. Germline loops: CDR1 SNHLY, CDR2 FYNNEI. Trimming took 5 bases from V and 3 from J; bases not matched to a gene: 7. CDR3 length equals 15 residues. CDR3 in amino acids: CASSRRQGVYYGYTF. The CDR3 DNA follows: TGTGCCAGCAGTCGAAGACAGGGGGTTTACTATGGCTACACCTTC.

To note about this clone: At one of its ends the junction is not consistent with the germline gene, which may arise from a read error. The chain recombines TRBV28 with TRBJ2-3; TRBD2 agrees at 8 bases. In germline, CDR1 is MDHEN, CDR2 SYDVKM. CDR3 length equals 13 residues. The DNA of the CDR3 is TGTGCCAGCAGTTGGACTAGCAGAGATACGCAGTATTTT. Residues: CASSWTSRDTQYF.

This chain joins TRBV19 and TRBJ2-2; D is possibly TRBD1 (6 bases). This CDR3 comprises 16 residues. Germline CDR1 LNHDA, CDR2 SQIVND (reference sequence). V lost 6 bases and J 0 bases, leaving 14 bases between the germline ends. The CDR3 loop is CASRSTGTTNTGELFF. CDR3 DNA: TGTGCCAGTAGGTCTACCGGGACAACGAACACCGGGGAGCTGTTTTTT.

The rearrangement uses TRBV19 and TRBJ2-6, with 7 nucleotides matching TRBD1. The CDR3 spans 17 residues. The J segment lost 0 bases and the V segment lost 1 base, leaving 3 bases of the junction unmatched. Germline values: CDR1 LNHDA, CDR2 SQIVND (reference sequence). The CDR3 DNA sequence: TGTGCCAGTAGTATAGGGGGACAGCCCTCTGGGGCCAACGTCCTGACTTTC. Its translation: CASSIGGQPSGANVLTF.

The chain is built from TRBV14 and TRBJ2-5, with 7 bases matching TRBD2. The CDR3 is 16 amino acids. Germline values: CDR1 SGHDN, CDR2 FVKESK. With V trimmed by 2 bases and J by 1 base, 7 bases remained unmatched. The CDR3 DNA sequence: TGTGCCAGCAGCCAACGACTAGCCGGATTCCAAGAGACCCAGTACTTC. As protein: CASSQRLAGFQETQYF. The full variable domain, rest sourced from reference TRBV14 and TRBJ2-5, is EAGVTQFPSHSVIEKGQTVTLRCDPISGHDNLYWYRRVMGKEIKFLLHFVKESKQDESGMPNNRFLAERTGGTYSTLKVQPAELEDSGVYFCASSQRLAGFQETQYFGPGTRLLVL.

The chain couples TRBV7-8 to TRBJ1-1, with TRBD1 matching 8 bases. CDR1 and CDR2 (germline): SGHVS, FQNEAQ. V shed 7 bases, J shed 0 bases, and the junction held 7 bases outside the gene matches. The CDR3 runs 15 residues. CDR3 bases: TGTGCCAGCAACCCCCCGGACAGGGTGAACACTGAAGCTTTCTTT. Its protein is CASNPPDRVNTEAFF.

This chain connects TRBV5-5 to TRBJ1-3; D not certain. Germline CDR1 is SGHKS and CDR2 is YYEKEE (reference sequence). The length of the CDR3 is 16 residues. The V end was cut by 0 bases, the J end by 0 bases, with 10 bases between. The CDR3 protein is CASSLVTSSSGNTIYF. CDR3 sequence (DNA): TGTGCCAGCAGCTTGGTTACGTCGAGCTCTGGAAACACCATATATTTT.

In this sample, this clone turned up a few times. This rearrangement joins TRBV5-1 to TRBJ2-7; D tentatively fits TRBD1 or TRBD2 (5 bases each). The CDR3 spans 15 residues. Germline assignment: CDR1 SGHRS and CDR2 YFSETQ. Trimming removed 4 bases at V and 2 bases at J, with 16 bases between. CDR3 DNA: TGCGCCAGCAGCACCAGACGGGACGGTACCTACGAGCAGTACTTC. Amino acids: CASSTRRDGTYEQYF.

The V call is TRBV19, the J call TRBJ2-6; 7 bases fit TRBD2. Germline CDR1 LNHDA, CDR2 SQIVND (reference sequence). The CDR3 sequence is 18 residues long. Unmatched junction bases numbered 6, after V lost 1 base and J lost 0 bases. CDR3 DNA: TGTGCCAGTAGTATAGGGGAAGCGGGGATCTCTGGGGCCAACGTCCTGACTTTC. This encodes CASSIGEAGISGANVLTF.

The CDR3 bases are TGTGCCAGTAGTCCGCTGGGCGAAAAACTGTTTTTT. It codes for CASSPLGEKLFF. The chain has TRBV19 and TRBJ1-4; D not certain. Germline loops: CDR1 LNHDA, CDR2 SQIVND (reference sequence). V was trimmed by 5 bases and J by 8 bases, leaving 9 bases between them. This CDR3 spans 12 amino acids.

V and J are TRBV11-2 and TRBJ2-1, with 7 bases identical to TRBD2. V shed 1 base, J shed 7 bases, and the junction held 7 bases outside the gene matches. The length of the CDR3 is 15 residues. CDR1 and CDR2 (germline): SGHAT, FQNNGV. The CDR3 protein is CASSLAAGVVNEQFF. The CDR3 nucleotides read TGTGCCAGCAGCTTAGCGGCGGGAGTAGTTAATGAGCAGTTCTTC.

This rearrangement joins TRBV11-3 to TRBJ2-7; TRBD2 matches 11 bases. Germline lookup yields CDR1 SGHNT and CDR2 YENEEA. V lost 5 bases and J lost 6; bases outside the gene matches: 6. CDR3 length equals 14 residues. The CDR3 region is CASSQTSGSREQYF. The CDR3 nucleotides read TGTGCCAGCAGCCAAACTAGCGGGAGCCGCGAGCAGTACTTC.

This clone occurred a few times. The CDR3 protein is CASSSRDTFEAFF. The DNA for the CDR3 is TGCGCCAGCAGCTCCCGGGACACCTTTGAAGCTTTCTTT. The chain has TRBV5-1 and TRBJ1-1, with a tentative D call TRBD1 (6 bases). V lost 3 bases and J 7 bases, leaving 13 bases between the germline ends. The germline V gene has CDR1 SGHRS and CDR2 YFSETQ. The CDR3 extends over 13 amino acids.

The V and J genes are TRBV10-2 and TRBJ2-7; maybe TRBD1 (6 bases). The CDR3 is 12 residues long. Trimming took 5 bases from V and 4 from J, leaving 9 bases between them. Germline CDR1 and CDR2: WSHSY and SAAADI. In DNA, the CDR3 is TGCGCCAGCAGTCGAGGGGGTTACGAGCAGTACTTC. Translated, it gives CASSRGGYEQYF.

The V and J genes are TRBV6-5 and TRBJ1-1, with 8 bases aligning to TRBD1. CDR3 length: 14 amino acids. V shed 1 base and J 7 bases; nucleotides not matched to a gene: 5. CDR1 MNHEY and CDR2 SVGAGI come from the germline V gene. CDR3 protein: CASSYCGQGCEAFF. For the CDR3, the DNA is TGTGCCAGCAGTTACTGTGGACAGGGCTGTGAAGCTTTCTTT.

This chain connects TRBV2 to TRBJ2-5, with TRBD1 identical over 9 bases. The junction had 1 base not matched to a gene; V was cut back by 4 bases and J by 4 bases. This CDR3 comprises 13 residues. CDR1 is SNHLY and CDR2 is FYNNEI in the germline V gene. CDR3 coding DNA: TGTGCCAGCAGTGGACAGGGGGTAGAGACCCAGTACTTC. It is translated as CASSGQGVETQYF.

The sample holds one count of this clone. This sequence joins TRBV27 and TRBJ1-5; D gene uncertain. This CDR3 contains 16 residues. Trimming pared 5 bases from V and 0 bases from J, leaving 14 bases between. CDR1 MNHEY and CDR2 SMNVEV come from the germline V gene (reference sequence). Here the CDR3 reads CASSPLRPNSNQPQHF. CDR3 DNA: TGTGCCAGCAGTCCCCTTAGGCCGAATAGCAATCAGCCCCAGCATTTT.

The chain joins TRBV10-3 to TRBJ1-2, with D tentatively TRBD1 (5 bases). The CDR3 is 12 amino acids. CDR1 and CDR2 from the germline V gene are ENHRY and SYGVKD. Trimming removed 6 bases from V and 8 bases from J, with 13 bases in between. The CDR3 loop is CAIRGTSGGYTF. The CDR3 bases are TGTGCCATCAGGGGGACCTCGGGGGGCTACACCTTC.

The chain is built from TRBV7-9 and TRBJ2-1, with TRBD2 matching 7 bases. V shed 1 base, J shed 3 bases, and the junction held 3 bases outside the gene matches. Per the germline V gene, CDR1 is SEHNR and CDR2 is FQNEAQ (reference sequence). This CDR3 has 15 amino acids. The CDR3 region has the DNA TGTGCCAGCAGCTTAGGCGGGGGAGTCTACAATGAGCAGTTCTTC. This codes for CASSLGGGVYNEQFF.

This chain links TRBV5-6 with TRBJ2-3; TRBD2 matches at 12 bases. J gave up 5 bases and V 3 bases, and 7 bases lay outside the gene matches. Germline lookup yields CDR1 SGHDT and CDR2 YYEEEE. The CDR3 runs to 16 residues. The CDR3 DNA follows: TGTGCCAGCAGCTGGCAGGGACTAGCGGGCCGAGATACGCAGTATTTT. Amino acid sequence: CASSWQGLAGRDTQYF.

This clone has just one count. As DNA, the CDR3 is TGTGCCTGGAGTGTGGACAGCCCACCCTACGAGCAGTACTTC. Translation: CAWSVDSPPYEQYF. The chain recombines TRBV30 with TRBJ2-7, with D perhaps TRBD1 (6 bases). V was pared by 0 bases and J by 2 bases, with 11 bases between. Germline V CDR1 and CDR2: GTSNPN, SVGIG (reference sequence). The CDR3 length is 14 residues. Full variable domain (remainder filled in from reference TRBV30 and TRBJ2-7): SQTIHQWPATLVQPVGSPLSLECTVEGTSNPNLYWYRQAAGRGLQLLFYSVGIGQISSEVPQNLSASRPQDRQFILSSKKLLLSDSGFYLCAWSVDSPPYEQYFGPGTRLTVT.

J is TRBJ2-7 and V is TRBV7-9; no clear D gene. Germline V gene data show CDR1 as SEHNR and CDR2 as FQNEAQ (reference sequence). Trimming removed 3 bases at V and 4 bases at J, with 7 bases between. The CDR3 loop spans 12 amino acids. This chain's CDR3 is CASSLDLYEQYF. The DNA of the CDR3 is TGTGCCAGCAGCTTGGATCTTTACGAGCAGTACTTC. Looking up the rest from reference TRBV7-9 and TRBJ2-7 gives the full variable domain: DTGVSQNPRHKITKRGQNVTFRCDPISEHNRLYWYRQTLGQGPEFLTYFQNEAQLEKSRLLSDRFSAERPKGSFSTLEIQRTEQGDSAMYLCASSLDLYEQYFGPGTRLTVT.

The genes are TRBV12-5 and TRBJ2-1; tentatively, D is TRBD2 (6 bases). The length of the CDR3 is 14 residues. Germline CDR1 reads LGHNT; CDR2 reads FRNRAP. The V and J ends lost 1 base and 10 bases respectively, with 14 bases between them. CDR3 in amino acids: CASGLATSLGEQFF. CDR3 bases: TGTGCTAGTGGTTTGGCGACTAGTTTGGGGGAGCAGTTCTTC.

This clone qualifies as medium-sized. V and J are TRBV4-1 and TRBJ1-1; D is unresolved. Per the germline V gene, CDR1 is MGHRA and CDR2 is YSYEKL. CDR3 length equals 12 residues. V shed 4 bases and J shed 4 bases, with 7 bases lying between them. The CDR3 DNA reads TGCGCCAGCAGCCGCATGGGCACTGAAGCTTTCTTT. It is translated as CASSRMGTEAFF.

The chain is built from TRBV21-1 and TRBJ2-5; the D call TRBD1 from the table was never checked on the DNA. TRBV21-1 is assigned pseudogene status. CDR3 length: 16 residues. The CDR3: CASSRTGQGVGETQYF. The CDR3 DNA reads TGTGCCAGCAGCCGTACAGGGCAGGGGGTTGGAGAGACCCAGTACTTC.